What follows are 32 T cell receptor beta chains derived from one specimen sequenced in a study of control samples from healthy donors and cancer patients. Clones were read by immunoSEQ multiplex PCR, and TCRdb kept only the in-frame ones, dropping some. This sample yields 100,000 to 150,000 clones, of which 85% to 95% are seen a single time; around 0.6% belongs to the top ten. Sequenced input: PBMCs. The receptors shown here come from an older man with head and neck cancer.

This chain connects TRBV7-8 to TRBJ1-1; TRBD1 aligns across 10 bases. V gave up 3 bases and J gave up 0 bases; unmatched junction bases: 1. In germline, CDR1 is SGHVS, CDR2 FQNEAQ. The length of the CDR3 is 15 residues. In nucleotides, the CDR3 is TGTGCCAGCAGCTTCGGGACAGGGGTGAACACTGAAGCTTTCTTT. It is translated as CASSFGTGVNTEAFF.

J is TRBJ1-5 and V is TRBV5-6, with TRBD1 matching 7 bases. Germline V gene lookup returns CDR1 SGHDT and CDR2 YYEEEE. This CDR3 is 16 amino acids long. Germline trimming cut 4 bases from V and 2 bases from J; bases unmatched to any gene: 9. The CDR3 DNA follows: TGTGCCAGCAGCGTTGGAGGGGGCGCGGGCAATCAGCCCCAGCATTTT. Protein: CASSVGGGAGNQPQHF. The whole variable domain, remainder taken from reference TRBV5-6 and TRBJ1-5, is DAGVTQSPTHLIKTRGQQVTLRCSPKSGHDTVSWYQQALGQGPQFIFQYYEEEERQRGNFPDRFSGHQFPNYSSELNVNALLLGDSALYLCASSVGGGAGNQPQHFGDGTRLSIL.

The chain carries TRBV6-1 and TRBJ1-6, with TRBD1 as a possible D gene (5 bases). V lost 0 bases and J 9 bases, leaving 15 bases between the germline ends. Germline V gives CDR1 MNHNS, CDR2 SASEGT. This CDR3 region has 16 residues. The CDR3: CASSEALAGYRSPLHF. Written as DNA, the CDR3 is TGTGCCAGCAGTGAAGCGCTGGCAGGGTATCGTTCACCCCTCCACTTT.

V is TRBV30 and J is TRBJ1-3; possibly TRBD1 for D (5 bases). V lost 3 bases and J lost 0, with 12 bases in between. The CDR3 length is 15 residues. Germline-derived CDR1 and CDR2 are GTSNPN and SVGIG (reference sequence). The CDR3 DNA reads TGTGCCTGGAGAGTTGGGACTTTCTCTGGAAACACCATATATTTT. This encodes CAWRVGTFSGNTIYF.

CDR3 coding DNA: TGTGCCAGCAGCTTAGCCTGGGGACTGAACACAGATACGCAGTATTTT. It codes for CASSLAWGLNTDTQYF. The chain combines TRBV7-8 with TRBJ2-3; D possibly corresponds to TRBD2 (6 bases). V lost 0 bases to trimming and J lost 2 bases, with 12 bases between them. This CDR3 comprises 16 residues. CDR1 SGHVS and CDR2 FQNEAQ come from the germline V gene.

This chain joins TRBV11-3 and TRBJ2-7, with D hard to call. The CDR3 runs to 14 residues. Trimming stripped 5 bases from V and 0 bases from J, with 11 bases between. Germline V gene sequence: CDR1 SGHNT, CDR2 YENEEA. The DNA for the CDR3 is TGTGCCAGCAGCAAAGGGCCTTTCTCCTACGAGCAGTACTTC. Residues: CASSKGPFSYEQYF.

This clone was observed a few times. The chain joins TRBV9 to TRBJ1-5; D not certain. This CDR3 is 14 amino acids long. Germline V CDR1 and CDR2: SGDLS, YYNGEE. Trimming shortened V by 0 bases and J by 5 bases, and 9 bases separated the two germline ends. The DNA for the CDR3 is TGTGCCAGCAGCGTAGGGTCCGGATATCAGCCCCAGCATTTT. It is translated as CASSVGSGYQPQHF.

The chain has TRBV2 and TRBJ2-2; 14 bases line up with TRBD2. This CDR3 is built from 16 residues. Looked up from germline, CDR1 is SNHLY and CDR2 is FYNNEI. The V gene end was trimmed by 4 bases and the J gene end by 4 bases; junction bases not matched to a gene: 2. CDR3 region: CASSVTSGRVTGELFF. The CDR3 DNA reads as TGTGCCAGCAGTGTGACTAGCGGGAGGGTCACCGGGGAGCTGTTTTTT. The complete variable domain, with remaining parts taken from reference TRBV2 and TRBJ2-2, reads EPEVTQTPSHQVTQMGQEVILRCVPISNHLYFYWYRQILGQKVEFLVSFYNNEISEKSEIFDDQFSVERPDGSNFTLKIRSTKLEDSAMYFCASSVTSGRVTGELFFGEGSRLTVL.

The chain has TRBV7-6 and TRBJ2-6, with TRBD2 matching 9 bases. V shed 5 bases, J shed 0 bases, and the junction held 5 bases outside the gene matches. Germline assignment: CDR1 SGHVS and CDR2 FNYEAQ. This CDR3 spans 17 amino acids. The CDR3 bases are TGTGCCAGCAGCCCACTAGCGGGTCCCTCTGGGGCCAACGTCCTGACTTTC. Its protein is CASSPLAGPSGANVLTF.

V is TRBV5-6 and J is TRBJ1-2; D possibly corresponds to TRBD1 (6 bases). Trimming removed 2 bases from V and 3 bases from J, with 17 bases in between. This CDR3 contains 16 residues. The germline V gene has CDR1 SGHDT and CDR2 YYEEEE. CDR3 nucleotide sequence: TGTGCCAGCAGCTTCAGTTGGCAGGGGTGGGACTATGGCTACACCTTC. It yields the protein CASSFSWQGWDYGYTF. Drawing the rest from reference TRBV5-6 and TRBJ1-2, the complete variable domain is DAGVTQSPTHLIKTRGQQVTLRCSPKSGHDTVSWYQQALGQGPQFIFQYYEEEERQRGNFPDRFSGHQFPNYSSELNVNALLLGDSALYLCASSFSWQGWDYGYTFGSGTRLTVV.

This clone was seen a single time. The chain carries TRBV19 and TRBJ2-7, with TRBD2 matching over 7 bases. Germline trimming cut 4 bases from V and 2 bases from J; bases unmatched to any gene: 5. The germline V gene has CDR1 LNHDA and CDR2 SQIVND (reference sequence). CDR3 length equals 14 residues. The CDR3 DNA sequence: TGTGCCAGTAGTAGGTCAGCGGGGCCCTACGAGCAGTACTTC. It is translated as CASSRSAGPYEQYF.

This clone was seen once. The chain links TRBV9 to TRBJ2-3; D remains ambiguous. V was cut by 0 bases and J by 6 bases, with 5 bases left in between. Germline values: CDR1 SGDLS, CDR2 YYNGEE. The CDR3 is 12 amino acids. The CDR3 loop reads CASSVDGDTQYF. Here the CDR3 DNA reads TGTGCCAGCAGCGTAGACGGGGATACGCAGTATTTT. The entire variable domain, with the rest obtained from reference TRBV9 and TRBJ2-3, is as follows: DSGVTQTPKHLITATGQRVTLRCSPRSGDLSVYWYQQSLDQGLQFLIQYYNGEERAKGNILERFSAQQFPDLHSELNLSSLELGDSALYFCASSVDGDTQYFGPGTRLTVL.

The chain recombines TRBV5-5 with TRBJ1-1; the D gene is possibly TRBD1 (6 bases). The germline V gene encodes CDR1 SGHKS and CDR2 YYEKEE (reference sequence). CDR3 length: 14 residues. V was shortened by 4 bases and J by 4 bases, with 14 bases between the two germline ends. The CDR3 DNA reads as TGTGCCAGCAGCCGGACAGACACCCTCACTGAAGCTTTCTTT. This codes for CASSRTDTLTEAFF.

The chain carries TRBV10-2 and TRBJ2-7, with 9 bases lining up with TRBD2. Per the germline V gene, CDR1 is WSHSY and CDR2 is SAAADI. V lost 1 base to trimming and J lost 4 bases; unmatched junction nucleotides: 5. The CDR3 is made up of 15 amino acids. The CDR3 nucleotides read TGCGCCAGCAGTGAGTTTTCTAGCGGGGATTACGAGCAGTACTTC. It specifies CASSEFSSGDYEQYF.

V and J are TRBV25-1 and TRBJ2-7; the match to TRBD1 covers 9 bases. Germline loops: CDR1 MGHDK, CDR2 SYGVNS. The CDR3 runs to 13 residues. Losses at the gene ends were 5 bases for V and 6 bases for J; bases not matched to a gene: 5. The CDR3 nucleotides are TGTGCCAGCAGTTCCCGACAGGGGGGCGAGCAGTACTTC. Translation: CASSSRQGGEQYF.

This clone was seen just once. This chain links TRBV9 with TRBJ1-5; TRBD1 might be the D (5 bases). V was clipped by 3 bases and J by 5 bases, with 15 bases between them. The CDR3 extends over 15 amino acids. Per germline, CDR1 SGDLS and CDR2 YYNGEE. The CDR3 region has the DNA TGTGCCAGCAGCGAAGGGGTCTCCCTCGATCAGCCCCAGCATTTT. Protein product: CASSEGVSLDQPQHF.

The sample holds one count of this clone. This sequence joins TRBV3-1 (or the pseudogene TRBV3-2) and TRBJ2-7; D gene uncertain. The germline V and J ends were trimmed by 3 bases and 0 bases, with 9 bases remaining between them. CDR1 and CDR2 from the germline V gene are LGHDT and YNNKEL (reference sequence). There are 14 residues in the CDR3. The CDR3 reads CASSHKGSSYEQYF. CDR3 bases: TGTGCCAGCAGCCACAAGGGCTCCTCCTACGAGCAGTACTTC.

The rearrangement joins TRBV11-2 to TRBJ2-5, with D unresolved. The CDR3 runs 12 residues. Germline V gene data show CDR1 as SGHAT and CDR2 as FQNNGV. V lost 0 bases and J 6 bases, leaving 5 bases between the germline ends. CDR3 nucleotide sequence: TGTGCCAGCAGCTTAGATATGCAGACCCAGTACTTC. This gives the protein CASSLDMQTQYF.

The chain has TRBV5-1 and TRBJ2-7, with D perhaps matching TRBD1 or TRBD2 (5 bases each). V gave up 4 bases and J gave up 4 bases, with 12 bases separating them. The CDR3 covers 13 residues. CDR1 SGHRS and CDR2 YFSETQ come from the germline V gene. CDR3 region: CASSRDGLYEQYF. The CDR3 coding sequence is TGCGCCAGCAGCCGGGACGGCCTGTACGAGCAGTACTTC.

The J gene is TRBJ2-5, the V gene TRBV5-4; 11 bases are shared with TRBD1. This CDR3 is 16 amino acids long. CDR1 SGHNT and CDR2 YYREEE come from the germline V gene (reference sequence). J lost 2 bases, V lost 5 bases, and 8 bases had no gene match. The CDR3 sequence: CASSHRTGGLQETQYF. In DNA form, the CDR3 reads TGTGCCAGCAGTCATCGGACAGGGGGCTTACAAGAGACCCAGTACTTC.

The CDR3 nucleotides are TGCAGCGTTCAGGGGGCCGGGGAGCTGTTTTTT. This encodes CSVQGAGELFF. This chain connects TRBV29-1 to TRBJ2-2; TRBD1 aligns across 7 bases. The V gene end was trimmed by 5 bases and the J gene end by 6 bases; junction bases not matched to a gene: 0. There are 11 residues in the CDR3. CDR1 is SQVTM, CDR2 ANQGSEA, per germline.

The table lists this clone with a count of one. The CDR3 coding sequence is TGTGCCTGGAGTGAGGGCCAGCGGGGGGGAGGTGGTGATACGCAGTATTTT. Translation gives CAWSEGQRGGGGDTQYF. The chain recombines TRBV30 with TRBJ2-3, with 10 bases identical to TRBD2. Germline CDR1 GTSNPN, CDR2 SVGIG (reference sequence). Trimming cost V 1 base and J 6 bases; bases outside gene matches: 13. The CDR3 has 17 amino acids.

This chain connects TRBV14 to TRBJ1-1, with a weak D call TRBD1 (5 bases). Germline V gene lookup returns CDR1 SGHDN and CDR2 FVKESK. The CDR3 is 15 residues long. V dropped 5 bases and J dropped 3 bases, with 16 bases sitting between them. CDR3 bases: TGTGCCAGCAGCTATAAGTGGGGCCGGGACACTGAAGCTTTCTTT. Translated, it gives CASSYKWGRDTEAFF.

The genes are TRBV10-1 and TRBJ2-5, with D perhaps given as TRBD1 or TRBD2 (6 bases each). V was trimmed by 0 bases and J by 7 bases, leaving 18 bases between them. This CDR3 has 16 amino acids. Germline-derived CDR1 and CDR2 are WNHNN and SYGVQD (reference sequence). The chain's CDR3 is CASSESGGLEGATQYF. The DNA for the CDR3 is TGCGCCAGCAGTGAGTCTGGGGGGCTCGAGGGAGCGACCCAGTACTTC.

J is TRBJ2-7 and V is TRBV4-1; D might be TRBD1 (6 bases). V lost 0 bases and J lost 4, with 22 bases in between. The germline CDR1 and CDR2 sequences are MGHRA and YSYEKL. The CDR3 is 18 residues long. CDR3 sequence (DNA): TGCGCCAGCAGCCAAGATATGTATGCCCGGACAGCTTTTTACGAGCAGTACTTC. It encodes CASSQDMYARTAFYEQYF.

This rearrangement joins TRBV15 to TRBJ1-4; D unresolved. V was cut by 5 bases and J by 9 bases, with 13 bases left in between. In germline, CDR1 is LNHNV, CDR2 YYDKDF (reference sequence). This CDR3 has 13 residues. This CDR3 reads CATSPGSSQKLFF. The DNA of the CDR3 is TGTGCCACCAGCCCTGGGTCCTCGCAAAAACTGTTTTTT.

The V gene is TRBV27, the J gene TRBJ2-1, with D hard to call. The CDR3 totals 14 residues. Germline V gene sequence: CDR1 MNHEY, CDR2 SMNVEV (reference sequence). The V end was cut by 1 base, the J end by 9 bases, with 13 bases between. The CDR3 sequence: CASSLLSRGGEQFF. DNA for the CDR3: TGTGCCAGCAGTTTATTGTCCCGCGGCGGTGAGCAGTTCTTC.

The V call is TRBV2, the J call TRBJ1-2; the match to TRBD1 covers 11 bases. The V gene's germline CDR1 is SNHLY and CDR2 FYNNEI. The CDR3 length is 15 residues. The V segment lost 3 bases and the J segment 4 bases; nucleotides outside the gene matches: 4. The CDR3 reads CASSDGQGAGYGYTF. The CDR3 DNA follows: TGTGCCAGCAGTGATGGACAGGGGGCGGGCTATGGCTACACCTTC.

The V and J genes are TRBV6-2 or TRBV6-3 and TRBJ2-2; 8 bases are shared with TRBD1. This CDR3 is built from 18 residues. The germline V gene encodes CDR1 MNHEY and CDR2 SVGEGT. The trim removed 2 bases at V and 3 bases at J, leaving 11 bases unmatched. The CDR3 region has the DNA TGTGCCAGCAGTTACCCGACAGGGGTCGGGTGGGACACCGGGGAGCTGTTTTTT. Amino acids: CASSYPTGVGWDTGELFF.

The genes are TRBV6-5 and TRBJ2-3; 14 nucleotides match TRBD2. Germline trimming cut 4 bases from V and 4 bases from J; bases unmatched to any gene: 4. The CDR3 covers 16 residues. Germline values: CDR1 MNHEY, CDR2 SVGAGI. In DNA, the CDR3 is TGTGCCAGCAGTTCCCGACTAGCGGGGGGGCCAGATACGCAGTATTTT. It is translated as CASSSRLAGGPDTQYF.

The CDR3 loop is CASSSGQGAHTGELFF. The CDR3, as DNA: TGCGCCAGCAGCTCCGGACAGGGGGCCCACACCGGGGAGCTGTTTTTT. This chain links TRBV5-1 with TRBJ2-2; 11 nucleotides align to TRBD1. Looked up from germline, CDR1 is SGHRS and CDR2 is YFSETQ. The CDR3 has 16 residues. V dropped 3 bases and J dropped 3; count of bases not matched to a gene: 4.

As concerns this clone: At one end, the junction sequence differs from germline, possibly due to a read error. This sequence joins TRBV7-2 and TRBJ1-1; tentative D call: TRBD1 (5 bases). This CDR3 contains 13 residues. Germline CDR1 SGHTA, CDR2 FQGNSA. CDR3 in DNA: TGTGCCAGCAGCTTAGCGGACGTCGGGGCTCTCAGCTTT. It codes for CASSLADVGALSF.